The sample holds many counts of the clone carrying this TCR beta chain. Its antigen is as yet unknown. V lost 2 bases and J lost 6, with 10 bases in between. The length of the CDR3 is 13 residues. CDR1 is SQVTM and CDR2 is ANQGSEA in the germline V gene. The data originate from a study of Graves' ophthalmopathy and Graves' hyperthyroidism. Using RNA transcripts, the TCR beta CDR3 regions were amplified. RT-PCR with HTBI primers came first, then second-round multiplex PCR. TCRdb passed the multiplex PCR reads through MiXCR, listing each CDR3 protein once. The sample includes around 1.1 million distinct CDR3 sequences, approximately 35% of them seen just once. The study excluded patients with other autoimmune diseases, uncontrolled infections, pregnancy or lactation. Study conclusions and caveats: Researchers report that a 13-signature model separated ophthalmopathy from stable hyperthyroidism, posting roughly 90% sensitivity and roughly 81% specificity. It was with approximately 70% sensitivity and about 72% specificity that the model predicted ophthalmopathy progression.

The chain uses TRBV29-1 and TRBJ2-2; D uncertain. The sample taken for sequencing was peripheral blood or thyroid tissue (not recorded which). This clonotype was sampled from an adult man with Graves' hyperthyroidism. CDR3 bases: TGCAGCGTTGAATGGTCGAGCCCCGGGGAGCTGTTTTTT. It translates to CSVEWSSPGELFF.